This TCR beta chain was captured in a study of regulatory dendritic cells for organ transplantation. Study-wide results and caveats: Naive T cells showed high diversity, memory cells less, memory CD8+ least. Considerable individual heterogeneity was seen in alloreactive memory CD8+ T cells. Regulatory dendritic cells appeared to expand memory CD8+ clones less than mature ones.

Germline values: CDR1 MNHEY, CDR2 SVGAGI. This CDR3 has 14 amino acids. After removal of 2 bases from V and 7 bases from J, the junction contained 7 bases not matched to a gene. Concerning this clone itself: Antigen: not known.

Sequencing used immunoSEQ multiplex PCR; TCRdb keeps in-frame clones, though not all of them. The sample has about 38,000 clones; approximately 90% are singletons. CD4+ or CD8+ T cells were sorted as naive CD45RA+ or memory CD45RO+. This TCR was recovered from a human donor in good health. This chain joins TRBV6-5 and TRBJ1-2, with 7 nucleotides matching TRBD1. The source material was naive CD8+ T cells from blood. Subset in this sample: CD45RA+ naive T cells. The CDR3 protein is CASSYDREGIGYTF. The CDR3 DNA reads TGTGCCAGCAGTTACGACAGGGAGGGGATTGGCTACACCTTC.